A single sample gave rise to the 25 T cell receptor beta chains below, sequenced in a study of blood T cell repertoires in COVID-19. The protocol was immunoSEQ multiplex PCR, while the TCRdb copy is restricted to in-frame clones and leaves out a portion. The sample lists 95,000 to 100,000 clones; 80% to 95% were seen once. Source material: peripheral blood. The receptors come from a man between 45 and 60 years old with active COVID-19.

This chain connects TRBV12-5 to TRBJ1-4, with D perhaps matching TRBD1 (5 bases). Trimming took off 2 bases at V and 7 bases at J, with 11 bases between the two ends. The CDR3 covers 14 residues. CDR1 and CDR2 (germline): LGHNT, FRNRAP. CDR3 in DNA: TGTGCTAGTGGTTTGACCGACAGAAGTGAAAAACTGTTTTTT. This translates into CASGLTDRSEKLFF.

The chain carries TRBV27 and TRBJ1-2, with 7 bases that match TRBD1. V trimming: 1 base; J trimming: 2 bases; junction bases outside the gene matches: 10. This CDR3 spans 17 amino acids. Germline V CDR1 and CDR2: MNHEY, SMNVEV (reference sequence). In DNA, the CDR3 is TGTGCCAGCAGTTTATACCCTGGGACAGCTCAGAACTATGGCTACACCTTC. Translation gives CASSLYPGTAQNYGYTF.

The chain uses TRBV28 and TRBJ1-1, with 8 bases aligning to TRBD1. This CDR3 comprises 15 residues. The V and J ends lost 7 bases and 1 base, in that order; junction bases with no gene match: 8. Germline lookup yields CDR1 MDHEN and CDR2 SYDVKM. This CDR3 is CASTLSGGKNTEAFF. The CDR3 nucleotides read TGTGCCAGCACCTTGTCAGGGGGCAAGAACACTGAAGCTTTCTTT. The full variable domain, in which reference TRBV28 and TRBJ1-1 provide the parts outside the CDR3, is DVKVTQSSRYLVKRTGEKVFLECVQDMDHENMFWYRQDPGLGLRLIYFSYDVKMKEKGDIPEGYSVSREKKERFSLILESASTNQTSMYLCASTLSGGKNTEAFFGQGTRLTVV.

The CDR3 nucleotides are TGTGCCAGCACCCAAAGCACAGATACGCAGTATTTT. Its translation: CASTQSTDTQYF. The chain uses TRBV5-5 and TRBJ2-3, with no clear D. Germline V CDR1 and CDR2: SGHKS, YYEKEE (reference sequence). Trimming removed 6 bases at V and 0 bases at J, with 5 bases between. This CDR3 is 12 amino acids long. Looking up the rest from reference TRBV5-5 and TRBJ2-3 gives the full variable domain: DAGVTQSPTHLIKTRGQQVTLRCSPISGHKSVSWYQQVLGQGPQFIFQYYEKEERGRGNFPDRFSARQFPNYSSELNVNALLLGDSALYLCASTQSTDTQYFGPGTRLTVL.

V usage is TRBV29-1 and J usage is TRBJ1-1; D is unresolved. V lost 8 bases and J lost 6, with 19 bases in between. The CDR3 length is 13 residues. Per germline, CDR1 SQVTM and CDR2 ANQGSEA. The CDR3 is CSSLYGVGAEAFF. The CDR3 region has the DNA TGCAGCTCCCTTTACGGGGTGGGCGCTGAAGCTTTCTTT.

The V gene is TRBV5-4, the J gene TRBJ2-5; D not resolved. CDR1 and CDR2 (germline): SGHNT, YYREEE (reference sequence). The V gene lost 4 bases and the J gene lost 5 bases, with 15 bases spanning the gap. This CDR3 has 14 residues. The CDR3 protein is CASSPKLSSETQYF. CDR3 sequence (DNA): TGTGCCAGCAGCCCCAAACTTTCCTCGGAGACCCAGTACTTC.

This clone was counted a single time. This chain uses TRBV7-9 with TRBJ2-5; D is possibly TRBD2 (7 bases). Looked up from germline, CDR1 is SEHNR and CDR2 is FQNEAQ (reference sequence). The CDR3 consists of 16 residues. Between the trimmed V and J ends, which lost 5 bases and 0 bases, there was a span of 16 bases. CDR3 coding DNA: TGTGCCAGCAGCCCCAGGGGAGCGGGGTACCAAGAGACCCAGTACTTC. Translation: CASSPRGAGYQETQYF. Full variable domain (rest looked up from reference TRBV7-9 and TRBJ2-5): DTGVSQNPRHKITKRGQNVTFRCDPISEHNRLYWYRQTLGQGPEFLTYFQNEAQLEKSRLLSDRFSAERPKGSFSTLEIQRTEQGDSAMYLCASSPRGAGYQETQYFGPGTRLLVL.

The chain couples TRBV10-1 to TRBJ2-1, with D tentatively TRBD2 (6 bases). Germline V gene sequence: CDR1 WNHNN, CDR2 SYGVQD (reference sequence). Trimming cost V 4 bases and J 3 bases, with 7 bases left between them. This CDR3 comprises 13 residues. The CDR3 spells CASSGGDYNEQFF. CDR3 DNA sequence: TGCGCCAGCAGTGGCGGGGACTACAATGAGCAGTTCTTC.

The chain is built from TRBV11-2 and TRBJ1-1; the D gene is possibly TRBD1 (5 bases). Germline V gene data show CDR1 as SGHAT and CDR2 as FQNNGV. The CDR3 is 13 amino acids. Trimming stripped 2 bases from V and 4 bases from J, with 8 bases between. CDR3 DNA: TGTGCCAGCAGCTTAAGGGGAGGCACTGAAGCTTTCTTT. Its translation: CASSLRGGTEAFF.

The V gene is TRBV7-9, the J gene TRBJ1-2; a weak D match, TRBD1 (6 bases). There are 16 residues in the CDR3. V was trimmed by 5 bases and J by 7 bases, leaving 23 bases between them. CDR1 is SEHNR and CDR2 is FQNEAQ in the germline V gene (reference sequence). The CDR3 DNA reads TGTGCCAGCAGCGCCCGGGACACGGGTAAGGGAAGTGGCTACACCTTC. This sequence encodes CASSARDTGKGSGYTF.

The V call is TRBV19, the J call TRBJ2-1; 9 bases agree with TRBD1. CDR3 length: 18 amino acids. The junction had 24 bases not matched to a gene; V was cut back by 10 bases and J by 8 bases. CDR1 and CDR2 (germline): LNHDA, SQIVND (reference sequence). In DNA form, the CDR3 reads TGTGCCACCCGTGACAGGGGGGTAGGGACTCGCTGGGACGATGAGCAGTTCTTC. Its translation is CATRDRGVGTRWDDEQFF.

The table lists this clone with a count of one. The V and J genes are TRBV29-1 and TRBJ1-2, with TRBD1 matching 9 bases. Germline lookup yields CDR1 SQVTM and CDR2 ANQGSEA. This CDR3 is built from 13 residues. The V gene end was trimmed by 7 bases and the J gene end by 6 bases; junction bases not matched to a gene: 9. The CDR3 here is CSARGTGSNGYTF. As DNA, the CDR3 is TGCAGCGCGAGAGGGACAGGGAGCAATGGCTACACCTTC.

This chain joins TRBV5-4 and TRBJ2-5; 10 nucleotides line up with TRBD2. V gave up 0 bases and J gave up 5 bases; unmatched junction bases: 10. The CDR3 contains 17 residues. Germline CDR1 and CDR2: SGHNT and YYREEE (reference sequence). CDR3 sequence: CASSLGGSGRAGETQYF. In DNA form, the CDR3 reads TGTGCCAGCAGCTTGGGAGGAAGCGGGAGGGCCGGGGAGACCCAGTACTTC.

This chain links TRBV24-1 with TRBJ2-7; the match to TRBD1 covers 11 bases. CDR1 and CDR2 (germline): KGHDR, SFDVKD. This CDR3 spans 16 amino acids. V gave up 4 bases and J gave up 0 bases; unmatched junction bases: 4. The CDR3 region has the DNA TGTGCCACCAGTGAACCCGGGACAGGGGGCTCCTACGAGCAGTACTTC. Encoded protein: CATSEPGTGGSYEQYF.

This chain connects TRBV19 to TRBJ2-1, with 16 bases that match TRBD2. J lost 1 base, V lost 3 bases, and 6 bases had no gene match. The CDR3 length is 19 residues. Germline V gene data show CDR1 as LNHDA and CDR2 as SQIVND (reference sequence). DNA for the CDR3: TGTGCCAGTAGTATTATGGGACTAGCGGGAGGGGTTTCCTACAATGAGCAGTTCTTC. Translating gives CASSIMGLAGGVSYNEQFF.

The J gene is TRBJ2-1, the V gene TRBV5-1; 9 bases match TRBD2. This CDR3 has 16 residues. Germline V gene data show CDR1 as SGHRS and CDR2 as YFSETQ. V was pared by 4 bases and J by 1 base, with 6 bases of the junction left unmatched. The CDR3 nucleotides are TGCGCCAGCAGCCGACTAGCGGTTCTTTCCTACAATGAGCAGTTCTTC. The encoded protein is CASSRLAVLSYNEQFF.

The chain has TRBV12-5 and TRBJ2-7; 8 nucleotides line up with TRBD2. Germline CDR1 and CDR2: LGHNT and FRNRAP. The CDR3 length is 19 residues. The J segment lost 6 bases and the V segment lost 1 base, leaving 20 bases of the junction unmatched. The CDR3 is CASGLAPTREGTRGCEQYF. CDR3 in DNA: TGTGCTAGTGGTTTGGCCCCGACGAGGGAGGGGACTAGAGGCTGCGAGCAGTACTTC.

CDR3 amino acids: CASTLGQGTFF. The CDR3 region has the DNA TGTGCCAGCACCTTGGGGCAGGGAACTTTCTTT. The V and J genes are TRBV28 and TRBJ1-1, with D perhaps TRBD1 (5 bases). The ends were cut back, 7 bases at V and 12 bases at J, with 15 bases in the middle. This CDR3 is built from 11 residues. Germline values: CDR1 MDHEN, CDR2 SYDVKM.

The chain has TRBV6-5 and TRBJ1-1; D gene ambiguous. Trimming removed 5 bases at V and 0 bases at J, with 13 bases between. CDR3 length equals 15 residues. Germline V gene sequence: CDR1 MNHEY, CDR2 SVGAGI. The CDR3 loop is CASSTGSVMNTEAFF. The CDR3 DNA follows: TGTGCCAGCAGTACCGGGTCCGTTATGAACACTGAAGCTTTCTTT.

V usage is TRBV10-2 and J usage is TRBJ2-7; a weak D match, TRBD1 (5 bases). This CDR3 contains 15 residues. Looked up from germline, CDR1 is WSHSY and CDR2 is SAAADI. V lost 6 bases, J lost 0 bases, and 15 bases lay in between. CDR3 DNA sequence: TGCGCCAGCAGCTATGGACAACCGGACTCCTACGAGCAGTACTTC. Protein product: CASSYGQPDSYEQYF.

J is TRBJ1-1 and V is TRBV9; D is perhaps TRBD1 (5 bases). The CDR3 is made up of 15 amino acids. V was shortened by 0 bases and J by 0 bases, with 9 bases between the two germline ends. Looked up from germline, CDR1 is SGDLS and CDR2 is YYNGEE. DNA for the CDR3: TGTGCCAGCAGCGTAGGGGGCAGCATGAACACTGAAGCTTTCTTT. Protein: CASSVGGSMNTEAFF.

In DNA, the CDR3 is TGTGCCAGCAGTTACAAACCCCAGGGTATCAATTCACCCCTCCACTTT. Translation: CASSYKPQGINSPLHF. The chain combines TRBV6-5 with TRBJ1-6, with D possibly matching TRBD1 (5 bases). The CDR3 contains 16 residues. CDR1 and CDR2 (germline): MNHEY, SVGAGI. V was cut by 2 bases and J by 7 bases, with 15 bases left in between.

The chain couples TRBV5-1 to TRBJ1-2; D gene ambiguous. CDR3 size: 12 residues. Germline V gene sequence: CDR1 SGHRS, CDR2 YFSETQ. Trimming left V 2 bases short and J 8 bases short, with 10 bases between. In DNA form, the CDR3 reads TGCGCCAGCAGCTTCGTCGGGGAAGGCTACACCTTC. Translating it yields CASSFVGEGYTF.

This clone has more than one count but fewer than ten. The chain uses TRBV18 and TRBJ2-7; D not resolved. V was clipped by 6 bases and J by 6 bases, with 18 bases between them. CDR1 and CDR2 from the germline V gene are KGHSH and LQKENI. The CDR3 is 14 residues long. The CDR3 DNA sequence: TGTGCCAGCTCCCTCGAGTCCCTTGATCTCGAGCAGTACTTC. Amino acids: CASSLESLDLEQYF.

This chain links TRBV7-8 with TRBJ2-7, with 12 nucleotides matching TRBD2. The CDR3 extends over 17 amino acids. CDR1 SGHVS and CDR2 FQNEAQ come from the germline V gene. V was clipped by 5 bases and J by 2 bases; unmatched bases: 10. The CDR3 sequence is CASSPTTSGSTPYEQYF. The CDR3 DNA follows: TGTGCCAGCAGCCCAACGACTAGCGGGAGTACCCCCTACGAGCAGTACTTC.